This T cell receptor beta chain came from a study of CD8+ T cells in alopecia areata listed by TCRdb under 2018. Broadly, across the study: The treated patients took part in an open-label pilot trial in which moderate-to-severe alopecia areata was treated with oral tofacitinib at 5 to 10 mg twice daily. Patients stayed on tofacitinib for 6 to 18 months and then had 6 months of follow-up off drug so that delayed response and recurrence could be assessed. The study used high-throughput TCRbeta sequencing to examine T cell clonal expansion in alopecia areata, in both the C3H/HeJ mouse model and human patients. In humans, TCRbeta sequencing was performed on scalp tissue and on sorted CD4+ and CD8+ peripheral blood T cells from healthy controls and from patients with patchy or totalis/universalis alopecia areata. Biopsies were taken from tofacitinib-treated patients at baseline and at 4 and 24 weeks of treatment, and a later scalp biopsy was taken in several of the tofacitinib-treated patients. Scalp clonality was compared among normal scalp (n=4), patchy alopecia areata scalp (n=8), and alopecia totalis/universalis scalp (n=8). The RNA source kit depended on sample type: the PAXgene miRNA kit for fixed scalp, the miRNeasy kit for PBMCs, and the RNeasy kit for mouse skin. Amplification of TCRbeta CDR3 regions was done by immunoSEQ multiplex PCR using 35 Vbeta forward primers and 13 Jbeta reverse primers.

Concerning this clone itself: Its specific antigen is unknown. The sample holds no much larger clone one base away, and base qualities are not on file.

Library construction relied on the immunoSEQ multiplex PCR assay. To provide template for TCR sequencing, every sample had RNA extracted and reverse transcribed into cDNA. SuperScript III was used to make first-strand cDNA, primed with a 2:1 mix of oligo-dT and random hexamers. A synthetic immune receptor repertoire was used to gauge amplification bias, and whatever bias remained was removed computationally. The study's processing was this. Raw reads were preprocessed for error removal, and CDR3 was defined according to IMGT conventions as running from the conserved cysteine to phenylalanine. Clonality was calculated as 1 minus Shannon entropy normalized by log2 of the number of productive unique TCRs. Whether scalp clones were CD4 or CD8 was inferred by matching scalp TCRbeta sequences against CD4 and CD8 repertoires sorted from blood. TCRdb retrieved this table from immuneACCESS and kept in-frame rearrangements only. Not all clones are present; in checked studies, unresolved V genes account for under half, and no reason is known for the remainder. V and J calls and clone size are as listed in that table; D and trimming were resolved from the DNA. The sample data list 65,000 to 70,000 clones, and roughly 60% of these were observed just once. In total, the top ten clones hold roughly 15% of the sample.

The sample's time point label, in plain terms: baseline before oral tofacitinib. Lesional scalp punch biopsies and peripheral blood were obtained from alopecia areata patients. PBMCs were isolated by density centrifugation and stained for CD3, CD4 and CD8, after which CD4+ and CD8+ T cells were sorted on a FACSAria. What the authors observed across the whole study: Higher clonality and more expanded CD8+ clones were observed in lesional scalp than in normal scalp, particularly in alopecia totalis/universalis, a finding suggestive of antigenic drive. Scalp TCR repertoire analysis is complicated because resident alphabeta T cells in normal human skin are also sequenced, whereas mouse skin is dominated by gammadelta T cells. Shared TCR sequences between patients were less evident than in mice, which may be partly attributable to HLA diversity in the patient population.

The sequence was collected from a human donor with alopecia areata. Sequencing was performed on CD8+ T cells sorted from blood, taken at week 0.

The CDR3 amino acid sequence is: CASSRGTGYTGELFF. The bases are TGTGCCAGCAGCCGGGGGACAGGGTACACCGGGGAGCTGTTTTTT. The chain is encoded by TRBV13 joined to TRBJ2-2; 9 bases in between match TRBD1. The CDR3 contains 15 residues, cysteine and phenylalanine counted. Just the 45-base CDR3 DNA is kept, in frame starting at base 1. CDR1 is given as PRHDT and CDR2 as FYEKMQ, both from the germline V gene (reference sequence). Trimming accounts for 5 bases at V and 3 bases at J, while the number of junction bases matched to no gene is 4.